Listed here is a single TCR beta chain. The CDR3 covers 13 residues. Germline loops: CDR1 MDHEN, CDR2 SYDVKM. Trimming pared 5 bases from V and 8 bases from J, leaving 15 bases between. The sample is drawn from a study of blood T cell repertoires in COVID-19. Across the whole study: Italy, Spain and the United States were the sources of the convalescent and acute COVID-19 samples.

TCRdb's copy holds only in-frame clones and misses some; the assay was immunoSEQ multiplex PCR. The data show some 270,000 clones, with nearly 90% seen just once and more than 1.5% held by the top ten. Enrollees, roughly 18 to 90 years old, lived in roughly 24 US areas. Cohorts were based on clinical histories the participants reported. The sequence derives from a woman aged 60-75 years who had recovered from COVID-19. This chain links TRBV28 with TRBJ1-2, with D possibly matching TRBD1 (6 bases). The sequencing sample was made of PBMCs or T cells enriched from blood (not recorded which). The CDR3 DNA is TGTGCCAGCAGTGCTGTACAGGGCAACGGCTACACCTTC. Translating gives CASSAVQGNGYTF.